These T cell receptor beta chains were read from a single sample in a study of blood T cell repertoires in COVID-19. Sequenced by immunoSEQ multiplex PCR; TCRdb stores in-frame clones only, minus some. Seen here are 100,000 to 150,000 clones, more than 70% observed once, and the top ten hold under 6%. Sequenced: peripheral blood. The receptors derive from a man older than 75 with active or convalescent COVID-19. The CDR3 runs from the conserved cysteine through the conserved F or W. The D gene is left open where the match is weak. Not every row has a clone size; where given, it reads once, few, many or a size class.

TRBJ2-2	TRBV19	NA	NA	CASSINRAGELFF	TGTGCCAGTAGTATAAACAGGGCCGGGGAGCTGTTTTTT
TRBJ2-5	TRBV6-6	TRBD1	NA	CASSPGTGDQETQYF	TGTGCCAGCAGTCCCGGGACAGGGGACCAAGAGACCCAGTACTTC
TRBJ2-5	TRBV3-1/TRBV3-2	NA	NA	CASSKDGPTQETQYF	TGTGCCAGCAGCAAAGATGGGCCAACCCAAGAGACCCAGTACTTC
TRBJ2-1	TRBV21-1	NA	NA	CATFFPGQGDEQFF	TGTGCCACCTTCTTTCCGGGACAGGGGGATGAGCAGTTCTTC
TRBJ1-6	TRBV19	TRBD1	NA	CASGDRSNSPLHF	TGTGCCAGTGGGGACAGGTCGAATTCACCCCTCCACTTT
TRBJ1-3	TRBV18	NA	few	CASSPLRGEGGNTIYF	TGTGCCAGCTCACCCCTCAGGGGTGAGGGAGGAAACACCATATATTTT
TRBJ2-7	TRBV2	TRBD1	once	CASRPGQGTYEQYF	TGTGCCAGCAGACCGGGACAGGGCACCTACGAGCAGTACTTC
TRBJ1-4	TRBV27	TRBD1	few	CASSSQGAGEKLFF	TGTGCCAGCAGTTCCCAGGGGGCTGGCGAAAAACTGTTTTTT
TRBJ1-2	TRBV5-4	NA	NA	CASSLTQANYGYTF	TGTGCCAGCAGCTTAACACAGGCGAACTATGGCTACACCTTC
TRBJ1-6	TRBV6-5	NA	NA	CASSYSRRVLHF	TGTGCCAGCAGTTACTCGAGAAGAGTTCTCCACTTT
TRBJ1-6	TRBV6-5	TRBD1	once	CANQGQPNSPLHF	TGTGCCAACCAGGGACAGCCGAATTCACCCCTCCACTTT
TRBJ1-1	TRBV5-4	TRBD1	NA	CASRSDGTGETEAFF	TGTGCCAGCAGATCCGACGGGACAGGGGAGACTGAAGCTTTCTTT
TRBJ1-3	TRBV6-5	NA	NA	CASSTVGNTIYF	TGTGCCAGCAGTACTGTCGGAAACACCATATATTTT
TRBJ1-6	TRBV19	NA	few	CASSPVRGLYNSPLHF	TGTGCCAGTAGCCCAGTAAGAGGACTCTATAATTCACCCCTCCACTTT
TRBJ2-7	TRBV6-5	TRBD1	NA	CASSYGRGLYEQYF	TGTGCCAGCAGTTACGGCAGGGGGCTCTACGAGCAGTACTTC
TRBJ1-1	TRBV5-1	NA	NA	CASSSFGGDTEAFF	TGCGCCAGCAGTTCCTTCGGGGGGGACACTGAAGCTTTCTTT
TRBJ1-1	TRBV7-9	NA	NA	CASSFVQGTEAFF	TGTGCCAGCAGCTTTGTACAGGGCACTGAAGCTTTCTTT
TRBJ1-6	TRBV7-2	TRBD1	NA	CASSLAGQGGSPLHF	TGTGCCAGCAGCTTAGCGGGACAGGGTGGGTCACCCCTCCACTTT
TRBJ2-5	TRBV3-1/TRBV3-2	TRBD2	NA	CASSQDPSGGARETQYF	TGTGCCAGCAGCCAAGACCCCAGCGGGGGGGCCCGAGAGACCCAGTACTTC
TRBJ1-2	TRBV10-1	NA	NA	CASSGIAANYGYTF	TGCGCCAGCAGTGGTATTGCAGCGAACTATGGCTACACCTTC
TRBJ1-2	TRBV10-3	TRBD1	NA	CANSPGQPYVHTF	TGTGCCAACTCCCCGGGACAGCCATACGTCCACACCTTC
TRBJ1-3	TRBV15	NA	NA	CATSYSSGNTIYF	TGTGCCACCAGCTACAGCTCTGGAAACACCATATATTTT
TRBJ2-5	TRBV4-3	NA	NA	CASSPGLSQETQYF	TGCGCCAGCAGCCCAGGACTATCCCAAGAGACCCAGTACTTC
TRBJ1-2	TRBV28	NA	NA	CASSLVGAGYTF	TGTGCCAGCAGTTTAGTGGGAGCCGGCTACACCTTC
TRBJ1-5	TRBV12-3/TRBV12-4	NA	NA	CASSLWEQQPQHF	TGTGCCAGCAGTTTATGGGAGCAACAGCCCCAGCATTTT
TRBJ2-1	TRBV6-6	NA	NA	CASSYSSAEQFF	TGTGCCAGCAGTTACTCGAGTGCTGAGCAGTTCTTC
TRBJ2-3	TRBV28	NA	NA	CASSLYGDTQYF	TGTGCCAGCAGTTTATACGGTGATACGCAGTATTTT
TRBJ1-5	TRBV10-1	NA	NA	CASSGGGVPNQPQHF	TGCGCCAGCAGTGGGGGAGGGGTCCCCAATCAGCCCCAGCATTTT
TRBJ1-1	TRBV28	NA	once	CASGASSTEAFF	TGTGCCAGCGGGGCGAGCTCCACTGAAGCTTTCTTT
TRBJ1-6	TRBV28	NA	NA	CASRQPGREFSSPLHF	TGTGCCAGCAGACAACCCGGCCGGGAGTTTTCTTCACCCCTCCACTTT
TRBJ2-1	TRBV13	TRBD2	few	CASSLTGRGGPRSHEQFF	TGTGCCAGCAGCTTAACTGGTCGGGGGGGCCCCCGGAGCCATGAGCAGTTCTTC
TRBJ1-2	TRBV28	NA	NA	CASTFTFNYGYTF	TGTGCCAGCACCTTCACTTTTAACTATGGCTACACCTTC
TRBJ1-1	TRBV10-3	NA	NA	CAISESMAGDAFF	TGTGCCATCAGTGAGTCGATGGCAGGGGACGCTTTCTTT
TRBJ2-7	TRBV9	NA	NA	CASSVVGGLSEQYF	TGTGCCAGCAGCGTAGTTGGAGGGTTGAGCGAGCAGTACTTC
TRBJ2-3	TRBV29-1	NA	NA	CSARGTTDTQYF	TGCAGCGCTCGGGGAACGACAGATACGCAGTATTTT
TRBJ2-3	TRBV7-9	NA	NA	CASSFLTGESDTQYF	TGTGCCAGCAGCTTCCTGACCGGGGAATCAGATACGCAGTATTTT
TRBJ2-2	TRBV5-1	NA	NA	CASKPFRDTGELFF	TGCGCCAGCAAACCCTTCCGGGACACCGGGGAGCTGTTTTTT
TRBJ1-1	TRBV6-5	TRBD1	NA	CASIPTGGGEAFF	TGTGCCAGCATCCCGACAGGGGGGGGAGAAGCTTTCTTT
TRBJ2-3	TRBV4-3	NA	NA	CASGFRASGTDTQYF	TGCGCCAGCGGTTTCCGGGCTTCGGGGACAGATACGCAGTATTTT
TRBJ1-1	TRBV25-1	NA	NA	CASSEYRPPWGETEAFF	TGTGCCAGCAGTGAATATAGGCCCCCCTGGGGCGAAACTGAAGCTTTCTTT
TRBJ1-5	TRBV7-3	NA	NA	CASSLTGGSNQPQHF	TGTGCCAGCAGCTTAACGGGGGGGAGCAATCAGCCCCAGCATTTT
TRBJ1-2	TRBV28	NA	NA	CASSWQNYGYTF	TGTGCCAGCAGTTGGCAAAACTATGGCTACACCTTC
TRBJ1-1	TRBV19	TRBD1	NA	CASKDRGGTEAFF	TGTGCCAGTAAGGACAGGGGAGGCACTGAAGCTTTCTTT
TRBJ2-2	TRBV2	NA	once	CASRPTYTGELFF	TGTGCCAGCAGGCCAACTTACACCGGGGAGCTGTTTTTT
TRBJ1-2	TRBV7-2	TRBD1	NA	CASSWTGDYGYTF	TGTGCCAGCAGCTGGACAGGGGACTATGGCTACACCTTC
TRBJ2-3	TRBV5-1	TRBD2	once	CASSLEVAGADTQYF	TGCGCCAGCAGCTTGGAGGTTGCGGGGGCAGATACGCAGTATTTT
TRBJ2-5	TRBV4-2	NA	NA	CASTTTGGLETQYF	TGTGCCAGCACCACTACGGGGGGCCTGGAGACCCAGTACTTC
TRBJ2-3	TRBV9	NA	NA	CASGRTYSTDTQYF	TGTGCCAGCGGGAGGACCTACAGCACAGATACGCAGTATTTT